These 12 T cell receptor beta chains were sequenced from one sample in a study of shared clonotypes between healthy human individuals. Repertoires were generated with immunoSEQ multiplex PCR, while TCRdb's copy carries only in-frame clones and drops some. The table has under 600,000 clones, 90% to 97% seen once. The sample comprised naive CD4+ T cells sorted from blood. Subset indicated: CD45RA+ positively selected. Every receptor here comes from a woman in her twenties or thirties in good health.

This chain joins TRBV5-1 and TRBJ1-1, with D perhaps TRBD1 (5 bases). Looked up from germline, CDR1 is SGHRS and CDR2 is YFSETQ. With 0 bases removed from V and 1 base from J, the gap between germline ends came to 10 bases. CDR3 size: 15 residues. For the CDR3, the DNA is TGCGCCAGCAGCTTGGGTTTGACAGAGAACACTGAAGCTTTCTTT. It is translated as CASSLGLTENTEAFF. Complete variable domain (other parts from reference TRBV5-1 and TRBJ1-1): KAGVTQTPRYLIKTRGQQVTLSCSPISGHRSVSWYQQTPGQGLQFLFEYFSETQRNKGNFPGRFSGRQFSNSRSEMNVSTLELGDSALYLCASSLGLTENTEAFFGQGTRLTVV.

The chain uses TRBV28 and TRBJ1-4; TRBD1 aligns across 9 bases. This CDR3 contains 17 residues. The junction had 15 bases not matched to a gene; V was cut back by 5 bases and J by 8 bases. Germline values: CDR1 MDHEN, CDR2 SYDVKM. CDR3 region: CASSASGQGGIWEKLFF. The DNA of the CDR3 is TGTGCCAGCAGTGCGTCGGGACAGGGAGGGATTTGGGAAAAACTGTTTTTT. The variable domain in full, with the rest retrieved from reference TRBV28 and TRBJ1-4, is DVKVTQSSRYLVKRTGEKVFLECVQDMDHENMFWYRQDPGLGLRLIYFSYDVKMKEKGDIPEGYSVSREKKERFSLILESASTNQTSMYLCASSASGQGGIWEKLFFGSGTQLSVL.

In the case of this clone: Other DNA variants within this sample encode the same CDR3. CDR3 region: CASSPQGTNYGYTF. CDR3 sequence (DNA): TGTGCCAGCTCACCACAGGGAACTAACTATGGCTACACCTTC. The chain uses TRBV18 and TRBJ1-2; D gene uncertain. Per germline, CDR1 KGHSH and CDR2 LQKENI. The V and J ends lost 1 base and 0 bases respectively, with 6 bases between them. This CDR3 contains 14 residues.

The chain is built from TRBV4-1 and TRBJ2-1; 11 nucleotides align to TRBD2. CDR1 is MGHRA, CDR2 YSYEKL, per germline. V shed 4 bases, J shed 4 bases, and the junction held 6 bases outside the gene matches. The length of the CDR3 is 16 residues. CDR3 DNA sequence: TGCGCCAGCAGCCGCATAGCGGGAGGGCCGTACAATGAGCAGTTCTTC. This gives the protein CASSRIAGGPYNEQFF.

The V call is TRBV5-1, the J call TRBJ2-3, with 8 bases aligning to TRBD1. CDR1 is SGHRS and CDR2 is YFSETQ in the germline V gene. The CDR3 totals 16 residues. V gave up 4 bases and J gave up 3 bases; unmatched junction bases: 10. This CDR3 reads CASSPRTGFLTDTQYF. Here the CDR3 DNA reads TGCGCCAGCAGCCCAAGGACAGGGTTTTTGACAGATACGCAGTATTTT.

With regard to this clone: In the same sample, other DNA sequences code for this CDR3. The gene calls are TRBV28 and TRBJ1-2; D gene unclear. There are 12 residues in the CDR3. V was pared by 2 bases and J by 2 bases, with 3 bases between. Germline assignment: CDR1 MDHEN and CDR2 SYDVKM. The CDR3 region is CASSLPNYGYTF. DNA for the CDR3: TGTGCCAGCAGTTTACCGAACTATGGCTACACCTTC.

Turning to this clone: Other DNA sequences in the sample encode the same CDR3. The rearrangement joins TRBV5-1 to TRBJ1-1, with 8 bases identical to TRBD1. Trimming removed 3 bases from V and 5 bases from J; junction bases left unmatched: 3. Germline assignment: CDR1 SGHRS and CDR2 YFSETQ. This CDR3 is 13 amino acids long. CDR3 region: CASSSGQGTEAFF. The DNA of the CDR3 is TGCGCCAGCAGCTCCGGACAGGGAACTGAAGCTTTCTTT. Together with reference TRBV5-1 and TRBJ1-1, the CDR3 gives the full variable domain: KAGVTQTPRYLIKTRGQQVTLSCSPISGHRSVSWYQQTPGQGLQFLFEYFSETQRNKGNFPGRFSGRQFSNSRSEMNVSTLELGDSALYLCASSSGQGTEAFFGQGTRLTVV.

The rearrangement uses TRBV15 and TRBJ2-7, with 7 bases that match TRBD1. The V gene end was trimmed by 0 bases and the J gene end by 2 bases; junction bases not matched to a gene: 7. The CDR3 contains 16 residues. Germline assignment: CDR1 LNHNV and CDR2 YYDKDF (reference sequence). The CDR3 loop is CATSRETGNSPYEQYF. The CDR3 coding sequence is TGTGCCACCAGCAGAGAGACAGGGAACTCCCCCTACGAGCAGTACTTC.

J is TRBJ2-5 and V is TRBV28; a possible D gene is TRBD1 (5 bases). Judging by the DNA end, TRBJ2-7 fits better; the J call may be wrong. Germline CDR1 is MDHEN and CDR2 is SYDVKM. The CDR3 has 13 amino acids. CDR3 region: CASTVGREYEQYF. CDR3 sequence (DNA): TGTGCCAGCACCGTCGGCAGGGAATACGAGCAGTACTTC.

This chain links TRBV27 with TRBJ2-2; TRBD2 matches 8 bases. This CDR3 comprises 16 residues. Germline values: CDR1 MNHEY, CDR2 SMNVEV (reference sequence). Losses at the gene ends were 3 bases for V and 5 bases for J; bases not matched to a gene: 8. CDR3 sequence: CASSFGSGRGTGELFF. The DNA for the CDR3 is TGTGCCAGCAGTTTCGGAAGCGGGAGAGGGACCGGGGAGCTGTTTTTT.

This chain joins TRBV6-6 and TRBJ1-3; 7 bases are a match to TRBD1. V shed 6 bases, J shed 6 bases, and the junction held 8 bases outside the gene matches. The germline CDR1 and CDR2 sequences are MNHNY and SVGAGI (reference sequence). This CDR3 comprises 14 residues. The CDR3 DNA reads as TGTGCCAGCAGGACAAGACAGGGTAAAAACACCATATATTTT. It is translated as CASRTRQGKNTIYF.

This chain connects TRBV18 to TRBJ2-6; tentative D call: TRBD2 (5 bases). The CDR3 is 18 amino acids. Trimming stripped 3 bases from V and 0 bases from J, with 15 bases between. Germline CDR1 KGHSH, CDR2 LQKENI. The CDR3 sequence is CASSPVGGPLSGANVLTF. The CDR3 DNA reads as TGTGCCAGCTCACCGGTCGGAGGTCCCCTCTCTGGGGCCAACGTCCTGACTTTC.